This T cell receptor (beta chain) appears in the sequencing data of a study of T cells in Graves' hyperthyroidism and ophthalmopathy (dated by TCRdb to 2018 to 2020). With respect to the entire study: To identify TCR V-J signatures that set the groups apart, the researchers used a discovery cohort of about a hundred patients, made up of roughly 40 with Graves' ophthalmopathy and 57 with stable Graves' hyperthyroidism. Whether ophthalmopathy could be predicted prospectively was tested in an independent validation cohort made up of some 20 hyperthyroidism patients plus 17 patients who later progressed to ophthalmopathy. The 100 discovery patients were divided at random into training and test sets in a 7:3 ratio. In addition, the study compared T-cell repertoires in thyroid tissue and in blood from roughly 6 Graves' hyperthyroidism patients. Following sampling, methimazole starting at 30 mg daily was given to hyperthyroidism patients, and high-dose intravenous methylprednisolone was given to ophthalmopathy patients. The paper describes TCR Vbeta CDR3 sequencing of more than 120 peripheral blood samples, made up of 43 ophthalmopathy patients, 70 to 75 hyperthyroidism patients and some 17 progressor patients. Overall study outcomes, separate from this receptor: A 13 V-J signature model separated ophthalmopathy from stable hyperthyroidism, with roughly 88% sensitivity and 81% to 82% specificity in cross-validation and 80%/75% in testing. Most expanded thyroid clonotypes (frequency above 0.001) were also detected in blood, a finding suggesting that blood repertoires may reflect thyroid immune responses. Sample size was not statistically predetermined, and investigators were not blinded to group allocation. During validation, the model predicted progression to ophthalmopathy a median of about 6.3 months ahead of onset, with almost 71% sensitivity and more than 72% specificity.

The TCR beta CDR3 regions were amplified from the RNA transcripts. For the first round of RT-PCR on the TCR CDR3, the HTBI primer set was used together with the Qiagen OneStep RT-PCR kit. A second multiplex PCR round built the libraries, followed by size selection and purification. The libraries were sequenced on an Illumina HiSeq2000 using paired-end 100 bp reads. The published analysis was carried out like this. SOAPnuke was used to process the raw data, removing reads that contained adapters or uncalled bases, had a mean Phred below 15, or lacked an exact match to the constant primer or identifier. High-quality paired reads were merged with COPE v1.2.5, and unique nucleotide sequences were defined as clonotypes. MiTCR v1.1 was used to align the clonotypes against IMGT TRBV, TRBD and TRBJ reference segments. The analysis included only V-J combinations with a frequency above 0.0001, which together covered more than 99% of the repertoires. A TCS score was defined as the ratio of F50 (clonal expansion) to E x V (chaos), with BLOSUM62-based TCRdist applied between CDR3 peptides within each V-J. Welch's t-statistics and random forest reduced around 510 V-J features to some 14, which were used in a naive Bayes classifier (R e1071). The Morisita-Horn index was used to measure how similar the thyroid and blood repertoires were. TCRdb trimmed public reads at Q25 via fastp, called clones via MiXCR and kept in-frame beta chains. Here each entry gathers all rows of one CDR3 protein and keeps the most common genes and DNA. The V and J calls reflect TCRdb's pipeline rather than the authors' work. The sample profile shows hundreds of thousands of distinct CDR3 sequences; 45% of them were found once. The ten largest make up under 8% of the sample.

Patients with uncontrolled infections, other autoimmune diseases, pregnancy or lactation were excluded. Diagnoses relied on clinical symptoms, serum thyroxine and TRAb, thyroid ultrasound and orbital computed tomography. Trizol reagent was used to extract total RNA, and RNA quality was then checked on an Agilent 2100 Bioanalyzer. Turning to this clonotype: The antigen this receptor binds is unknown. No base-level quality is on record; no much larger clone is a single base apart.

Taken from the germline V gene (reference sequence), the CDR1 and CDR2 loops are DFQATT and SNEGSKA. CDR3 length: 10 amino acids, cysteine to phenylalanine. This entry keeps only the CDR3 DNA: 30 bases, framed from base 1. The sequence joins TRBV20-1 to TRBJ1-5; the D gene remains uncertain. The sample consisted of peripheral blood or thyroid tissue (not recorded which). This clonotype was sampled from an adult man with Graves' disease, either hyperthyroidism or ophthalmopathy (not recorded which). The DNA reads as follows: TGCAGGGCAGTGGGACAGCCCCAGCATTTT. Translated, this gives CRAVGQPQHF.